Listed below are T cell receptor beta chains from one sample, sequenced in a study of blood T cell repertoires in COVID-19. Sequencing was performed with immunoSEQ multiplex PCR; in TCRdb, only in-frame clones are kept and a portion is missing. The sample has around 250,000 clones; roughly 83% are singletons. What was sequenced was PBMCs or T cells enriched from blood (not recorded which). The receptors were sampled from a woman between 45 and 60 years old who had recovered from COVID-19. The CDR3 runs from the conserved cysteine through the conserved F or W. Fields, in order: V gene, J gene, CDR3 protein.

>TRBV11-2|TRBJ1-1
CASSLDLGAPGYEAFF
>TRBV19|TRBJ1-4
CASSTGTNEKLFF
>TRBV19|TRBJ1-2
CASSIDTRGYGYTF
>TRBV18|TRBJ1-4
CASSPSGQGSEKLFF
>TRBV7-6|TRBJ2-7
CASSPQTGGTSYEQYF
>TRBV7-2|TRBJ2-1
CASSKQQGAVGNEQFF
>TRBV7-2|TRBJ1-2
CASSQQGANYGYTF
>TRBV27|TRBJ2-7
CASSLSRITYEQYF
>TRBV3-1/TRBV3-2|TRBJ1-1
CASSRGQRWAFF
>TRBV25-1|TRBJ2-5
CASSEIGGEETQYF
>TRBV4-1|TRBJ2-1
CASSHLGLAVYNEQFF
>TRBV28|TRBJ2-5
CASSPGLGETQYF
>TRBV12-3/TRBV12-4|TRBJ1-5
CASSTDRVVAQHF
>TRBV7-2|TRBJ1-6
CASSLVASSPLHF
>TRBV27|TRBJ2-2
CASSLSGWGDTGELFF
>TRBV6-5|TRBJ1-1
CASSYRGVGTEAFF
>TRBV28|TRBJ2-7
CASRIGGTIYEQYF
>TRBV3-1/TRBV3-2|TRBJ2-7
CASSQDPLPHEQYF
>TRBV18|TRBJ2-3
CASSPRWRDTQYF
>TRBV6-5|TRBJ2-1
CASSLLAGGYEQFF
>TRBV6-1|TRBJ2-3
CASSEQSGRTDTQYF
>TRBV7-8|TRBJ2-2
CASSAGERLWMDTGELFF
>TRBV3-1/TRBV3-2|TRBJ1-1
CASSLSAPYGAEAFF
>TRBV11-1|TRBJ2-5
CASSFAMGGETQYF
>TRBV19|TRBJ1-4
CASSMRTGLNEKLFF
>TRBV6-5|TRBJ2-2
CASSYGTGGGELFF
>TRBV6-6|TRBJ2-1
CASSLTGVSYNEQFF
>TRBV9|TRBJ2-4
CASSVDGAGVENIQYF
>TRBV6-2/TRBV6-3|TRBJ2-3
CASSQDSSTQYF
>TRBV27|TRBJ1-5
CASSRTGGNQPQHF
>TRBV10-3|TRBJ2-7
CAIRITSGGYEQYF
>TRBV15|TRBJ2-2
CATSGPRQGVNTGELFF
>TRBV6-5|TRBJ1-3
CASSTDTHSGNTIYF
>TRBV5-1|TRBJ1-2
CASRRTGVDYGYTF
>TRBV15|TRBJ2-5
CATSKSRLEETQYF
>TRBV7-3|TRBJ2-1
CASSLAGRDNEQFF
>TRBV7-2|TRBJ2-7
CASSLTSGRPGEQYF
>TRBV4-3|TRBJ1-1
CASSQFRGGNTEAFF
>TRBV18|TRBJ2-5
CASSPQSGSAETQYF
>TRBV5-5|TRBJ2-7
CASSFSAGVEQYF
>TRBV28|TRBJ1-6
CASTEVDSPLHF
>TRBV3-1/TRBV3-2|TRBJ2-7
CASSPGSGTSGTYEQYF
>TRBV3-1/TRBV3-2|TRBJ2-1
CASSPWSGAEQFF
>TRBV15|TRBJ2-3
CATMPGLAGDTQYF
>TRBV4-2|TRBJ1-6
CASSQEQGSSPLHF